These T cell receptor beta chains were read from a single sample in a study of early stage breast cancer tumors. Data came from immunoSEQ multiplex PCR; TCRdb stores just in-frame clones and leaves some out. The sample lists 70,000 or so clones; 65% to 85% were seen once. Specimen: blood. The receptor source for this set is a person aged 35-50 years with breast cancer. Both conserved end residues are part of each CDR3. Each record gives: D gene, J gene, clone size, V gene, CDR3 DNA, CDR3 protein. A D gene is named only where the DNA matches it firmly. Only some rows state a clone size, as once, few, many or a class for expanded clones.

.	TRBJ2-3	.	TRBV7-3	TGTGCCAGCAGCTGGGGACCTGAGAATACGCAGTATTTT	CASSWGPENTQYF
.	TRBJ2-3	once	TRBV9	TGTGCCAGCAGCTCTCTCGAGGGCGGCACAGATACGCAGTATTTT	CASSSLEGGTDTQYF
.	TRBJ2-1	.	TRBV18	TGTGCCAGCTCGGAGACGTACAATGAGCAGTTCTTC	CASSETYNEQFF
.	TRBJ2-7	.	TRBV21-1	TGTGCCAGCAGCAATTTAGTCTCTGTAGCGGGGGGCTACGAGCAGTACTTC	CASSNLVSVAGGYEQYF
.	TRBJ1-1	.	TRBV27	TGTGCCAGCAGTTTATCACAGGGAAGAAACACTGAAGCTTTCTTT	CASSLSQGRNTEAFF
.	TRBJ2-1	.	TRBV30	TGTGCCTGGAGTGCCCGCCAGGGAGTGTCCTACAATGAGCAGTTCTTC	CAWSARQGVSYNEQFF
.	TRBJ2-1	.	TRBV7-3	TGTGCCAGCAGCACCTCGGGGGCCTACAATGAGCAGTTCTTC	CASSTSGAYNEQFF
.	TRBJ1-5	.	TRBV9	TGTGCCAGCAGCGTAGAGGACAGACCCTATAGCAATCAGCCCCAGCATTTT	CASSVEDRPYSNQPQHF
.	TRBJ2-3	.	TRBV6-4	TGTGCCAGCAGTGAATTAGGGGGAGAGGGCACAGATACGCAGTATTTT	CASSELGGEGTDTQYF
.	TRBJ1-5	.	TRBV2	TGTGCCAGCAGTGGAGGGGCCGTAAGGGTTTGGCATTTT	CASSGGAVRVWHF